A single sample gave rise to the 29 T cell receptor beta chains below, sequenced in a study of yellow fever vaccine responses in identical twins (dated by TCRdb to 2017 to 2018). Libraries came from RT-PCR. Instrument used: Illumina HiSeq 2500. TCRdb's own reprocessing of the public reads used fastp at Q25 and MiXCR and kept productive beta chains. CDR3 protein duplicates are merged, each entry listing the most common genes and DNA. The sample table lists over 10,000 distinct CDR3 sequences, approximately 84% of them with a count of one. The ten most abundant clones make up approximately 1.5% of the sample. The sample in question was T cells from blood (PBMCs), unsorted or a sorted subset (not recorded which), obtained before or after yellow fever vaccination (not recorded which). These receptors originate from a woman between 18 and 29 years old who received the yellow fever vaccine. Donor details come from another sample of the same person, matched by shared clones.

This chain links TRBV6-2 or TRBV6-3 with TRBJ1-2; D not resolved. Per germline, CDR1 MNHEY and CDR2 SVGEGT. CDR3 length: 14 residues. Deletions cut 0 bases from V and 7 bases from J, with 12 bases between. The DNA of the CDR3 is TGTGCCAGCAGTTACTCGCAATCCATTGGTGGCTACACCTTC. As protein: CASSYSQSIGGYTF.

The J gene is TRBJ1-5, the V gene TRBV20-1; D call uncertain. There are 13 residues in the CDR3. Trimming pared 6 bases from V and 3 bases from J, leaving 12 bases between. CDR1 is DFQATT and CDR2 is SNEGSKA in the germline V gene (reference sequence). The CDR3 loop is CSASGGINQPQHF. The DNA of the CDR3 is TGCAGTGCCTCGGGTGGCATCAATCAGCCCCAGCATTTT.

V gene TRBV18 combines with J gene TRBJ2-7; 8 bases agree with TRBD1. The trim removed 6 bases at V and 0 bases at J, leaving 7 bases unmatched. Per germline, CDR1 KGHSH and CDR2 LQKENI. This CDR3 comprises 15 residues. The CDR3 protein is CASSLSQGGSYEQYF. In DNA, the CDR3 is TGTGCCAGCTCCCTTTCACAGGGGGGCTCCTACGAGCAGTACTTC.

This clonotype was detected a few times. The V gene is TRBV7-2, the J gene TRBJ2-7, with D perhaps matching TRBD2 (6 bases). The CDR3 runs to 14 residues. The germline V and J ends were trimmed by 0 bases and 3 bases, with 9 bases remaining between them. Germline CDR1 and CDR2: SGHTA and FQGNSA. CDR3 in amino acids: CASSLAAGNYEQYF. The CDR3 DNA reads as TGTGCCAGCAGCTTAGCGGCGGGGAACTACGAGCAGTACTTC.

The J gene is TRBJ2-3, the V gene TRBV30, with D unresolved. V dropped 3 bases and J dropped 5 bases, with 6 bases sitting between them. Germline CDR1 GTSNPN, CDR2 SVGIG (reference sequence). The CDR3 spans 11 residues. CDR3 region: CAWRDLDTQYF. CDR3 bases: TGTGCCTGGAGAGACCTAGATACGCAGTATTTT.

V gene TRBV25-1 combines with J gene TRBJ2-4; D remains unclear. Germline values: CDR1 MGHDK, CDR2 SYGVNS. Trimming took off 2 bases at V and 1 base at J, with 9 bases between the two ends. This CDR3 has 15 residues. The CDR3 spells CASSEGFPAKNIQYF. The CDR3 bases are TGTGCCAGCAGTGAAGGGTTTCCGGCCAAAAACATTCAGTACTTC.

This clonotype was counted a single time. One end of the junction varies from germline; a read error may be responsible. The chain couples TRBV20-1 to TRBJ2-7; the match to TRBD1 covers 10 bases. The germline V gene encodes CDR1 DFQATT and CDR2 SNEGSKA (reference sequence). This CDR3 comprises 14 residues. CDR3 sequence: CSARGTGGNYERYF. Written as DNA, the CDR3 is TGCAGTGCTAGAGGGACAGGGGGAAACTACGAGCGGTACTTC.

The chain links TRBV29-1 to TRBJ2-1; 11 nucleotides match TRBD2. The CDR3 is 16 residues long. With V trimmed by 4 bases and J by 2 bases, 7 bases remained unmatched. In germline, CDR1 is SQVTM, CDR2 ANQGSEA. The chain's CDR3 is CSVVPMTSGTYNEQFF. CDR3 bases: TGCAGCGTTGTTCCCATGACTAGCGGGACCTACAATGAGCAGTTCTTC.

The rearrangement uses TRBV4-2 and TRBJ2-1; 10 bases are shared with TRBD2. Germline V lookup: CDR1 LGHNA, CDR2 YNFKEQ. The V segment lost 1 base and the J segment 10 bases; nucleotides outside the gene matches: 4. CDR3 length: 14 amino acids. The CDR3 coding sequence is TGTGCCAGCAGCCAAGTAGCGGGAGGAGGCGAGCAGTTCTTC. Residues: CASSQVAGGGEQFF.

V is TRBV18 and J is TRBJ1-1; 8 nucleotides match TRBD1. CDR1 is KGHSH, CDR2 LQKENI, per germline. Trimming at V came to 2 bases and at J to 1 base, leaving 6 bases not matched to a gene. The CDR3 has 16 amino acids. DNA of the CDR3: TGTGCCAGCTCACCATTGGGACAGGTGAAGAACACTGAAGCTTTCTTT. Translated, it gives CASSPLGQVKNTEAFF.

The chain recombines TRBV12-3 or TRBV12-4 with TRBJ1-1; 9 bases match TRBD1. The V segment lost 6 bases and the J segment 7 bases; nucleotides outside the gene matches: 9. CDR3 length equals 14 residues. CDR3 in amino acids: CASSFGQGWDEAFF. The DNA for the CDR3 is TGTGCCAGCAGCTTCGGACAGGGGTGGGATGAAGCTTTCTTT.

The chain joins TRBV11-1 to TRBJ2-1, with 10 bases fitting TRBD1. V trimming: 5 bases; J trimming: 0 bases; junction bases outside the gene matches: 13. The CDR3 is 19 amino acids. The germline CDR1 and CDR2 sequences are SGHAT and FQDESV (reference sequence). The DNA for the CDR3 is TGTGCCAGCAGCGGGGGGACAGGGGCAGAGACCATCTCCTACAATGAGCAGTTCTTC. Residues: CASSGGTGAETISYNEQFF.

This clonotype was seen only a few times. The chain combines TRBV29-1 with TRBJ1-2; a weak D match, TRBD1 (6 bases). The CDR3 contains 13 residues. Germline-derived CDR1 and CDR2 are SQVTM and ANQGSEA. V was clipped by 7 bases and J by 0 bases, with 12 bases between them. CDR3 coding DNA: TGCAGCGCTCTACAGGGAACTAACTATGGCTACACCTTC. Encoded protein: CSALQGTNYGYTF.

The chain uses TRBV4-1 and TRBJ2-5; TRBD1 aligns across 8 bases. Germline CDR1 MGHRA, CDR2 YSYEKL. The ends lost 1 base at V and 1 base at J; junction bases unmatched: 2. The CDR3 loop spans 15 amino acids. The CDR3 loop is CASSQGQGIQETQYF. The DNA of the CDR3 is TGCGCCAGCAGCCAAGGACAGGGGATCCAAGAGACCCAGTACTTC.

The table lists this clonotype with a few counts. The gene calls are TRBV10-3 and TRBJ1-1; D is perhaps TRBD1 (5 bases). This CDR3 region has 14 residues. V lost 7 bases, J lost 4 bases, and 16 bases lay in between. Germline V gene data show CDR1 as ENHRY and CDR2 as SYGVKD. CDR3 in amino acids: CAITRGTEITEAFF. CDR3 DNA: TGTGCCATCACCCGCGGGACCGAGATCACTGAAGCTTTCTTT.

The CDR3, as DNA: TGTGCCACCAGTGATCCAGGGACAGGAGGTGAAGCTTTCTTT. Translating it yields CATSDPGTGGEAFF. The chain carries TRBV24-1 and TRBJ1-1, with TRBD1 matching over 8 bases. The CDR3 is made up of 14 amino acids. Germline loops: CDR1 KGHDR, CDR2 SFDVKD. The junction had 6 bases not matched to a gene; V was cut back by 3 bases and J by 7 bases.

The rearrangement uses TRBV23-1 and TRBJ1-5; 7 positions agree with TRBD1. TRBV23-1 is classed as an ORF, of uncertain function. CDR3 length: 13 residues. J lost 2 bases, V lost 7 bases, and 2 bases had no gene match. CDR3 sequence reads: CASITGGNQPQHF. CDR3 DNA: TGCGCCAGCATTACAGGGGGCAATCAGCCCCAGCATTTT.

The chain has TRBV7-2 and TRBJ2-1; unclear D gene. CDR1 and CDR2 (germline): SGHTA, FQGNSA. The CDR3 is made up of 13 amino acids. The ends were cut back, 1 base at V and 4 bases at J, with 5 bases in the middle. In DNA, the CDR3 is TGTGCCAGCAGCTTAGTCCGGTACAATGAGCAGTTCTTC. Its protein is CASSLVRYNEQFF.

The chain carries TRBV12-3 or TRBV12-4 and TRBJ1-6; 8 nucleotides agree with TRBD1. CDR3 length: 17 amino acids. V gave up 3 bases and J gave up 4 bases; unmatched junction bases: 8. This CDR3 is CASSFTGQGVYNSPLHF. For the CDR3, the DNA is TGTGCCAGCAGTTTCACTGGACAGGGAGTGTATAATTCACCCCTCCACTTT.

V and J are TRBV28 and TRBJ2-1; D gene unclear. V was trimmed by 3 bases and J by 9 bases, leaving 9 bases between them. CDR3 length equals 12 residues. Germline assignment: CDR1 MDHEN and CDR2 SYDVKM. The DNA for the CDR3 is TGTGCCAGCAGTTTGGAACGCCGTGAGCAGTTCTTC. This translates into CASSLERREQFF.

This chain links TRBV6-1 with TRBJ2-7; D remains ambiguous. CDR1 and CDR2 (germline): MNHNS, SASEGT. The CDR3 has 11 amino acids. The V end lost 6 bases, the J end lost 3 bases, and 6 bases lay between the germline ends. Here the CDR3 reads CASSIYYEQYF. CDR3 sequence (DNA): TGTGCCAGCAGCATCTACTACGAGCAGTACTTC.

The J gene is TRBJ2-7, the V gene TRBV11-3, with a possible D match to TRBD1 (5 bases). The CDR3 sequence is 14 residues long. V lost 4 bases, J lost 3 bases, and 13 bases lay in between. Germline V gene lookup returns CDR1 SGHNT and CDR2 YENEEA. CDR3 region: CASSSAQVGYEQYF. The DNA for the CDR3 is TGTGCCAGCAGCTCGGCACAGGTCGGCTACGAGCAGTACTTC.

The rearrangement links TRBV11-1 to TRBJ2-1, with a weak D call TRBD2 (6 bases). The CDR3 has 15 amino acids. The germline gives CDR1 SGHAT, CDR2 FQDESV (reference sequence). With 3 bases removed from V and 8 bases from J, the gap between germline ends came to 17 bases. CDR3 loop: CASSLSGPSGDEQFF. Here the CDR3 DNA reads TGTGCCAGCAGCTTGAGCGGGCCAAGTGGTGATGAGCAGTTCTTC.

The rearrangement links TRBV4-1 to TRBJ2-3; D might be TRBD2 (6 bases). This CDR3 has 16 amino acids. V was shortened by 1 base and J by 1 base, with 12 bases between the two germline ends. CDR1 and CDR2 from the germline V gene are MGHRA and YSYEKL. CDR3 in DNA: TGCGCCAGCAGCCAAGCGTTGGGGGGAGGCACAGATACGCAGTATTTT. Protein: CASSQALGGGTDTQYF.

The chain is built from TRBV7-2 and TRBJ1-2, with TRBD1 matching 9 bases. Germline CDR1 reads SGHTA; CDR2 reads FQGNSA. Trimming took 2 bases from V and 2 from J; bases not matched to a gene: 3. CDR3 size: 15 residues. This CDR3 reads CASSLWGTGNYGYTF. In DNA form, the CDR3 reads TGTGCCAGCAGCTTATGGGGGACAGGGAACTATGGCTACACCTTC.

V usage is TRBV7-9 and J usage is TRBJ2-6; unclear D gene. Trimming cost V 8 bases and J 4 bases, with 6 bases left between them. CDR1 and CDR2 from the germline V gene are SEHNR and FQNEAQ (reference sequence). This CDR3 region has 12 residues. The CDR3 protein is CASPAGANVLTF. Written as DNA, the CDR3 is TGTGCCAGCCCGGCCGGGGCCAACGTCCTGACTTTC.

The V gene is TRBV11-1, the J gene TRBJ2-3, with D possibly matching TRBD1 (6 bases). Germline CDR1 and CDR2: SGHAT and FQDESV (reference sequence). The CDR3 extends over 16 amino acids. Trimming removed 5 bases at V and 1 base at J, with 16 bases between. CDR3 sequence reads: CASSPAQGLRTDTQYF. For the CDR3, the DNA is TGTGCCAGCAGCCCCGCCCAGGGGCTGCGCACAGATACGCAGTATTTT.

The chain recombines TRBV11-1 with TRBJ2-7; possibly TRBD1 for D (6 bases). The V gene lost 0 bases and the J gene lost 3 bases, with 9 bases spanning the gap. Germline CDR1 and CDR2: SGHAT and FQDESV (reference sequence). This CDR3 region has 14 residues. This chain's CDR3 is CASSLAGQYYEQYF. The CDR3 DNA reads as TGTGCCAGCAGCTTAGCAGGACAGTACTACGAGCAGTACTTC.

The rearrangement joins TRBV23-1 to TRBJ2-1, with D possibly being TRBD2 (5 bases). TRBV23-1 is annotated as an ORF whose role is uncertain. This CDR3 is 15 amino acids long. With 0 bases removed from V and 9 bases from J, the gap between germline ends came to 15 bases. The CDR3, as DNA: TGCGCCAGCAGTCAATCTAGGAGGAACGTGGGTGAGCAGTTCTTC. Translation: CASSQSRRNVGEQFF.